This T cell receptor (beta chain) was captured in a study of T cells in Graves' hyperthyroidism and ophthalmopathy. Clinical symptoms, serum thyroxine, TRAb, thyroid ultrasound and orbital computed tomography established diagnosis. General study results and limits: In validation, the model predicted ophthalmopathy. These predictions came a median about 6.8 months before onset.

Amplified TCR beta CDR3 regions came from RNA transcripts. During a first-round RT-PCR of the TCR CDR3, the HTBI primer set was used. MiXCR, run by TCRdb on the multiplex PCR reads, gives a single entry per CDR3 protein. The sample records hundreds of thousands of distinct CDR3 sequences, roughly 21% being singletons. In this sample, this clonotype turned up many times. Antigen specificity is unknown. V dropped 3 bases and J dropped 2 bases, with 5 bases sitting between them. Germline CDR1 SNHLY, CDR2 FYNNEI. This CDR3 region has 12 residues. The receptor was isolated from a man aged 35 to 55 with Graves' ophthalmopathy. This rearrangement joins TRBV2 to TRBJ2-7; D is undetermined. The sequenced sample consisted of blood. The CDR3 is CASSEETYEQYF. For the CDR3, the DNA is TGTGCCAGCAGTGAGGAGACCTACGAGCAGTACTTC.